The 22 T cell receptor beta chains listed next were all sequenced from one sample in a study of blood T cell repertoires in COVID-19. The assay was immunoSEQ multiplex PCR, and TCRdb's table has in-frame clones only and misses some. The repertoire includes about 190,000 clones, about 88% of them detected once, and less than 1.5% sits in the top ten. Sequencing used peripheral blood. The origin of the receptors is a man aged 30 to 39 with acute or convalescent COVID-19.

The V and J genes are TRBV30 and TRBJ1-5; the match to TRBD1 covers 7 bases. The germline V gene encodes CDR1 GTSNPN and CDR2 SVGIG (reference sequence). J was trimmed by 3 bases and V by 5 bases; bases with no gene match: 4. This CDR3 comprises 13 residues. CDR3 sequence: CAWATGYNQPQHF. CDR3 nucleotides: TGTGCCTGGGCGACAGGGTACAATCAGCCCCAGCATTTT.

The sample holds one count of this clone. V gene TRBV12-3 or TRBV12-4 combines with J gene TRBJ1-6, with D possibly matching TRBD1 (6 bases). The CDR3 contains 12 residues. The V gene lost 6 bases and the J gene lost 18 bases, with 18 bases spanning the gap. CDR3 residues: CASSLYRTARHF. The CDR3 DNA sequence: TGTGCCAGCAGCCTCTACCGGACAGCCCGCCACTTT.

The CDR3 loop is CASSVTSGGEGEQFF. The CDR3 bases are TGCGCCAGCAGCGTCACTAGCGGGGGGGAAGGTGAGCAGTTCTTC. The genes are TRBV5-1 and TRBJ2-1, with 13 bases that match TRBD2. Germline-derived CDR1 and CDR2 are SGHRS and YFSETQ. V gave up 4 bases and J gave up 9 bases; unmatched junction bases: 7. This CDR3 is built from 15 residues.

V is TRBV7-6 and J is TRBJ1-1; D remains ambiguous. Per germline, CDR1 SGHVS and CDR2 FNYEAQ. V dropped 5 bases and J dropped 7 bases, with 17 bases sitting between them. The CDR3 is made up of 14 amino acids. In nucleotides, the CDR3 is TGTGCCAGCAGCACCCGATCAGGCACCAGTGAAGCTTTCTTT. It specifies CASSTRSGTSEAFF.

The chain combines TRBV19 with TRBJ1-4, with 8 bases lining up with TRBD1. CDR3 length equals 16 residues. The germline V gene encodes CDR1 LNHDA and CDR2 SQIVND (reference sequence). V dropped 4 bases and J dropped 5; count of bases not matched to a gene: 9. CDR3 bases: TGTGCCAGTAGTAGGCCCCGACAGGGGCTAAATGAAAAACTGTTTTTT. Translating it yields CASSRPRQGLNEKLFF.

V and J are TRBV7-6 and TRBJ2-1; 13 positions agree with TRBD2. The V and J ends lost 4 bases and 6 bases, in that order; junction bases with no gene match: 9. The CDR3 consists of 17 residues. From germline, CDR1 is SGHVS and CDR2 FNYEAQ. CDR3 sequence (DNA): TGTGCCAGCAGCTCTCCGGGACTAGCGGGAATTCGCAATGAGCAGTTCTTC. Its translation is CASSSPGLAGIRNEQFF.

This chain joins TRBV29-1 and TRBJ2-1, with 8 nucleotides matching TRBD2. The germline CDR1 and CDR2 sequences are SQVTM and ANQGSEA. The CDR3 contains 15 residues. Germline trimming cut 0 bases from V and 6 bases from J; bases unmatched to any gene: 7. CDR3 protein: CSVEEGGTRLNEQFF. CDR3 in DNA: TGCAGCGTTGAAGAGGGTGGGACTAGGCTCAATGAGCAGTTCTTC.

The CDR3 DNA reads as TGCAGTGCTAGTTGGAGGGGGCTTCGGGAGACCCAGTACTTC. Translated: CSASWRGLRETQYF. The chain uses TRBV20-1 and TRBJ2-5, with D possibly matching TRBD1 (7 bases). Germline values: CDR1 DFQATT, CDR2 SNEGSKA (reference sequence). The CDR3 has 14 residues. Between the trimmed V and J ends, which lost 3 bases and 5 bases, there was a span of 16 bases.

The J gene is TRBJ2-7, the V gene TRBV24-1, with 13 bases that match TRBD2. CDR3 length: 16 residues. CDR1 is KGHDR and CDR2 is SFDVKD in the germline V gene. V lost 2 bases and J lost 4; bases outside the gene matches: 4. The CDR3 region is CATSDSETSGRYEQYF. In DNA, the CDR3 is TGTGCCACCAGTGATTCAGAGACTAGCGGGAGGTACGAGCAGTACTTC.

This chain connects TRBV29-1 to TRBJ2-2, with a possible D match to TRBD1 (5 bases). Germline CDR1 is SQVTM and CDR2 is ANQGSEA. CDR3 length equals 14 residues. Trimming pared 6 bases from V and 1 base from J, leaving 12 bases between. The DNA for the CDR3 is TGCAGCGTCAAGCTGCAGGGGAACACCGGGGAGCTGTTTTTT. Its protein is CSVKLQGNTGELFF.

This sequence joins TRBV18 and TRBJ1-2; 8 nucleotides match TRBD1. The V segment lost 3 bases and the J segment 6 bases; nucleotides outside the gene matches: 15. Germline V gives CDR1 KGHSH, CDR2 LQKENI. This CDR3 has 17 amino acids. The chain's CDR3 is CASSPFMTDREDHGYTF. The CDR3 nucleotides read TGTGCCAGCTCACCTTTTATGACGGACAGGGAAGACCATGGCTACACCTTC.

This clone was counted only a few times. The chain links TRBV4-1 to TRBJ2-7; the D gene is possibly TRBD1 (5 bases). The CDR3 is 14 residues long. Per the germline V gene, CDR1 is MGHRA and CDR2 is YSYEKL. Trimming removed 1 base from V and 0 bases from J, with 7 bases in between. The CDR3 here is CASSQGRGSYEQYF. In DNA form, the CDR3 reads TGCGCCAGCAGCCAAGGAAGGGGCTCCTACGAGCAGTACTTC.

The rearrangement uses TRBV29-1 and TRBJ1-1; D is possibly TRBD1 (6 bases). Germline assignment: CDR1 SQVTM and CDR2 ANQGSEA. This CDR3 spans 12 amino acids. With 7 bases removed from V and 0 bases from J, the gap between germline ends came to 9 bases. For the CDR3, the DNA is TGCAGCGGCGGACAGATGAACACTGAAGCTTTCTTT. It is translated as CSGGQMNTEAFF.

CDR3 DNA sequence: TGTGCCAGCAGTGAAGGTTGGGCAGATAATTCACCCCTCCACTTT. Translation: CASSEGWADNSPLHF. The chain employs TRBV2 and TRBJ1-6; D is unresolved. V was pared by 1 base and J by 5 bases, with 9 bases between. Germline V gives CDR1 SNHLY, CDR2 FYNNEI. This CDR3 is built from 15 residues. The entire variable domain, with the rest obtained from reference TRBV2 and TRBJ1-6, is as follows: EPEVTQTPSHQVTQMGQEVILRCVPISNHLYFYWYRQILGQKVEFLVSFYNNEISEKSEIFDDQFSVERPDGSNFTLKIRSTKLEDSAMYFCASSEGWADNSPLHFGNGTRLTVT.

The genes are TRBV6-5 and TRBJ2-7; tentative D call: TRBD2 (5 bases). The V gene lost 6 bases and the J gene lost 4 bases, with 13 bases spanning the gap. There are 13 residues in the CDR3. Germline CDR1 is MNHEY and CDR2 is SVGAGI. The CDR3 sequence: CASRHSGAYEQYF. CDR3 DNA: TGTGCCAGCAGACACAGCGGAGCATACGAGCAGTACTTC.

The rearrangement uses TRBV19 and TRBJ2-1; 8 nucleotides line up with TRBD2. With 5 bases clipped from V and 8 bases from J, the junction kept 11 bases outside the gene matches. The CDR3 has 15 amino acids. Germline CDR1 LNHDA, CDR2 SQIVND (reference sequence). The CDR3 DNA reads as TGTGCCAGTAGTGTCGGGACTAGGGGTAGGGATGAGCAGTTCTTC. The encoded protein is CASSVGTRGRDEQFF.

The V and J genes are TRBV5-1 and TRBJ1-2, with 8 bases lining up with TRBD1. This CDR3 contains 15 residues. In germline, CDR1 is SGHRS, CDR2 YFSETQ. With 4 bases clipped from V and 3 bases from J, the junction kept 8 bases outside the gene matches. CDR3 coding DNA: TGCGCCAGCAGCCCCGGACAGGGCCCTTACTATGGCTACACCTTC. Amino acid sequence: CASSPGQGPYYGYTF.

The V call is TRBV15, the J call TRBJ1-4, with 11 nucleotides matching TRBD1. The CDR3 sequence is 16 residues long. Losses at the gene ends were 1 base for V and 7 bases for J; bases not matched to a gene: 5. The V gene's germline CDR1 is LNHNV and CDR2 YYDKDF (reference sequence). CDR3 sequence (DNA): TGTGCCACCAGCAGAGGATCCGGGACAGGGGGTGAAAAACTGTTTTTT. Its translation: CATSRGSGTGGEKLFF.

The V call is TRBV3-1 (or the pseudogene TRBV3-2), the J call TRBJ2-1; D not resolved. The ends were cut back, 4 bases at V and 5 bases at J, with 9 bases in the middle. Germline lookup yields CDR1 LGHDT and CDR2 YNNKEL (reference sequence). The length of the CDR3 is 13 residues. The CDR3 DNA reads as TGTGCCAGCAGCCTAGACATCAACAATGAGCAGTTCTTC. Translation gives CASSLDINNEQFF.

The rearrangement uses TRBV9 and TRBJ1-1; D ambiguous. The CDR3 length is 14 residues. Trimming took 1 base from V and 0 from J, leaving 7 bases between them. Germline CDR1 reads SGDLS; CDR2 reads YYNGEE. CDR3 nucleotides: TGTGCCAGCAGCGTATCACTCTTGAACACTGAAGCTTTCTTT. It yields the protein CASSVSLLNTEAFF.

The rearrangement uses TRBV19 and TRBJ2-5; 11 nucleotides agree with TRBD2. CDR3 length: 14 amino acids. Germline values: CDR1 LNHDA, CDR2 SQIVND (reference sequence). Trimming cost V 5 bases and J 5 bases; bases outside gene matches: 4. The CDR3 protein is CASSATSGTETQYF. DNA of the CDR3: TGTGCCAGTAGTGCGACTAGCGGGACTGAGACCCAGTACTTC.

This chain uses TRBV7-9 with TRBJ2-3; possibly TRBD1 for D (5 bases). CDR3 length: 14 residues. Germline lookup yields CDR1 SEHNR and CDR2 FQNEAQ (reference sequence). V shed 6 bases and J shed 2 bases, with 12 bases lying between them. The CDR3 region has the DNA TGTGCCAGCAGACACAGGATTGACACAGATACGCAGTATTTT. It is translated as CASRHRIDTDTQYF.